These T cell receptor beta chains were read from a single sample in a study of blood T cell repertoires in COVID-19. The protocol was immunoSEQ multiplex PCR, while the TCRdb copy is restricted to in-frame clones and leaves out a portion. The table includes 150,000 to 200,000 clones, approximately 85% detected once. The sample was peripheral blood. The receptors were gathered from a man aged 40-55 years with acute or convalescent COVID-19. Each CDR3 is given with its conserved first and last residue. The D gene is left open where the match is weak. A row's size may be missing; if present it is once, few, many or a size class.

clone_size,d_call,j_call,v_call,cdr3_nt,cdr3_aa
NA,NA,TRBJ2-3,TRBV11-2,TGTGCCAGCAGCACCTCGGTGGTGGATACGCAGTATTTT,CASSTSVVDTQYF
NA,NA,TRBJ2-3,TRBV19,TGTGCCAGTAGGCGTTATGGTACAGATACGCAGTATTTT,CASRRYGTDTQYF
NA,NA,TRBJ1-1,TRBV19,TGTGCCAGTAGTATAGTTGGGGGGGCGGCTGAAGCTTTCTTT,CASSIVGGAAEAFF
NA,TRBD1,TRBJ2-7,TRBV7-7,TGTGCTAGCAGCGTTACAGGGGCCGAGCAGTACTTC,CASSVTGAEQYF
NA,NA,TRBJ1-2,TRBV3-1/TRBV3-2,TGTGCCAGCAGCTCCGGTCTGGGGGCGACCAAGGGGGGCTACACCTTC,CASSSGLGATKGGYTF
NA,NA,TRBJ1-3,TRBV19,TGTGCCAGTAGTATCCGTGCCAGCTCTGGAAACACCATATATTTT,CASSIRASSGNTIYF
NA,TRBD1,TRBJ1-1,TRBV10-3,TGTGCCATCAGGGACTACCGGGACAGGGGAACTGAAGCTTTCTTT,CAIRDYRDRGTEAFF
NA,NA,TRBJ1-1,TRBV6-2/TRBV6-3,TGTGCCAGCAGTTACACAGGGTGGAACACTGAAGCTTTCTTT,CASSYTGWNTEAFF
few,NA,TRBJ1-3,TRBV12-1,TGTGCCAGCAGCTTTGGGGTTGGAGACAGTTTTTTCTCTGGAAACACCATATATTTT,CASSFGVGDSFFSGNTIYF
once,TRBD1,TRBJ1-6,TRBV6-6,TGTGCCAGCAGTCAATTGCACCGGGACAGGGGTAATTCACCCCTCCACTTT,CASSQLHRDRGNSPLHF
NA,NA,TRBJ2-7,TRBV27,TGTGCCAGCAGCGAGCGGACGGAAGTTTACGAGCAGTACTTC,CASSERTEVYEQYF
NA,NA,TRBJ1-1,TRBV28,TGTGCCAGCAGAACGGGGGGCGGGGTATCGGTCACTGAAGCTTTCTTT,CASRTGGGVSVTEAFF
once,NA,TRBJ2-7,TRBV11-2,TGTGCCAGCAGCTTAGTTGGTCTAGGTGGCTACGAGCAGTACTTC,CASSLVGLGGYEQYF
NA,NA,TRBJ1-6,TRBV5-1,TGCGCCAGCAGCTTGGCCCCGGCAGGGGCCATTTCACCCCTCCACTTT,CASSLAPAGAISPLHF
NA,TRBD1,TRBJ1-2,TRBV2,TGTGCCAGCAGTGGGACAGGGCAAGCTAACTATGGCTACACCTTC,CASSGTGQANYGYTF
NA,NA,TRBJ2-7,TRBV7-7,TGTGCCAGCAGCTTGGCAGGGGCCTCCGAGCAGTACTTC,CASSLAGASEQYF
NA,NA,TRBJ1-2,TRBV3-1/TRBV3-2,TGTGCCAGCAGCCTGAGACAGGTTTATAACTATGGCTACACCTTC,CASSLRQVYNYGYTF
once,TRBD1,TRBJ2-7,TRBV7-2,TGTGCCAGCAGCTCTCAACCGGGACAGGGTGGCTACGAGCAGTACTTC,CASSSQPGQGGYEQYF
NA,TRBD1,TRBJ1-2,TRBV24-1,TGTGCCACCAGTGATTCGCCGCTGAGCCTGGGACAGGAAAATGGCTACACCTTC,CATSDSPLSLGQENGYTF
NA,TRBD2,TRBJ2-3,TRBV15,TGTGCCACCAGCTGGGGGGGTGCCAACACAGATACGCAGTATTTT,CATSWGGANTDTQYF
NA,NA,TRBJ2-2,TRBV7-6,TGTGCCAGCAGCTTAAGTACTAGCTGGACCGGGGAGCTGTTTTTT,CASSLSTSWTGELFF
NA,NA,TRBJ1-2,TRBV7-2,TGTGCCAGCAGCTTTACAGAGAACTATGGCTACACCTTC,CASSFTENYGYTF
NA,TRBD1,TRBJ2-7,TRBV3-1/TRBV3-2,TGTGCCAGCAGCTGGACAGGGTCCTACGAGCAGTACTTC,CASSWTGSYEQYF
NA,TRBD1,TRBJ1-5,TRBV11-2,TGTGCCAGCAGCTTGGGACAGTATAGCAATCAGCCCCAGCATTTT,CASSLGQYSNQPQHF
once,NA,TRBJ1-2,TRBV11-1,TGTGCCAGCAGCTTCTCGGGGGACGACTATGGCTACACCTTC,CASSFSGDDYGYTF
NA,TRBD2,TRBJ2-1,TRBV6-5,TGTGCCAGCAGAGACCTAGCGGGAGGGACCAATGAGCAGTTCTTC,CASRDLAGGTNEQFF
NA,NA,TRBJ2-7,TRBV29-1,TGCAGCGTTGAGGGGGAGGATAAAACCTACGAGCAGTACTTC,CSVEGEDKTYEQYF
NA,TRBD2,TRBJ2-3,TRBV7-2,TGTGCCAGACGGGGGGGTTCCCCTGATACGCAGTATTTT,CARRGGSPDTQYF
NA,NA,TRBJ2-3,TRBV12-5,TGTGCTAGTGGTTCTGGCGGCTCCACAGATACGCAGTATTTT,CASGSGGSTDTQYF
few,NA,TRBJ1-1,TRBV19,TGTGCCAGTAGTACCCAGATGAACACTGAAGCTTTCTTT,CASSTQMNTEAFF
NA,TRBD2,TRBJ2-7,TRBV2,TGTGCCAGCAATCCGCGGGGGTGGGTCTACGAGCAGTACTTC,CASNPRGWVYEQYF